The sequence of this T cell receptor beta chain was determined in a study of OX40 agonist ivuxolimab in advanced cancers. Overall study findings and caveats: Expanded peripheral T cells had an undetermined antigen specificity. The study observed clonal expansion of CD4+ and CD8+ blood T cells by week 6 at 0.1 to 3.0 mg/kg.

Regarding this clone: Its antigen is unidentified.

With baseline, cycle 4 day 1, and cycle 7 day 1 as timepoints, blood was sampled. V gave up 8 bases and J gave up 4 bases; unmatched junction bases: 4. The germline gives CDR1 SNHLY, CDR2 FYNNEI. The length of the CDR3 is 13 residues. Only in-frame clones appear in the TCRdb table, and some are missing; sequencing was by immunoSEQ multiplex PCR. This sample has about 69,000 clones, with approximately 90% found just once. This chain connects TRBV2 to TRBJ1-5, with TRBD1 identical over 8 bases. Sequencing was performed on CD4+ or CD8+ T cells sorted from blood, taken in a trial of the OX40 agonist ivuxolimab. The clonotype comes from an adult with an advanced solid tumor such as melanoma, head and neck, liver or kidney cancer. The DNA for the CDR3 is TGTGCCAGCCTGGACAGGGTTAATCAGCCCCAGCATTTT. Translation: CASLDRVNQPQHF. Combining the CDR3 with reference TRBV2 and TRBJ1-5 gives the whole variable domain EPEVTQTPSHQVTQMGQEVILRCVPISNHLYFYWYRQILGQKVEFLVSFYNNEISEKSEIFDDQFSVERPDGSNFTLKIRSTKLEDSAMYFCASLDRVNQPQHFGDGTRLSIL.